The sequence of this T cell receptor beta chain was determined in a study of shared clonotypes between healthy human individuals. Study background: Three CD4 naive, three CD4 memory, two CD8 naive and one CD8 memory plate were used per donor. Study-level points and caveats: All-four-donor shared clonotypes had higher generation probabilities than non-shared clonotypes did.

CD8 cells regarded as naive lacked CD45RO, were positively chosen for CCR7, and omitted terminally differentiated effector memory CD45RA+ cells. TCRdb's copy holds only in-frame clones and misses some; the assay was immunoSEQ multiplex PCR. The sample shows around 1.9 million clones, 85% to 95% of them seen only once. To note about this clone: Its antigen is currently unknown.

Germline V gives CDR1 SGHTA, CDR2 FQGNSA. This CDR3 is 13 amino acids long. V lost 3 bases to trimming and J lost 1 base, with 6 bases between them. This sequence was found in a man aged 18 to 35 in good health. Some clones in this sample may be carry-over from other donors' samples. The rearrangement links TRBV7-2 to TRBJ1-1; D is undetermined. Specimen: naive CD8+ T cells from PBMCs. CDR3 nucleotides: TGTGCCAGCAGCTTTAGCAAGAACACTGAAGCTTTCTTT. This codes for CASSFSKNTEAFF.